This TCR beta chain comes out of a study of cytomegalovirus exposure and HLA in healthy donors. 13 Jbeta primers and 60 Vbeta primers were used for the PCR. Clones were sequenced by immunoSEQ multiplex PCR, and TCRdb holds only the in-frame ones, with some missing. This table holds roughly 180,000 clones, about 80% found once. Note on this clone: The antigen is undetermined.

Those who donated were healthy bone marrow donors. Though nominally healthy at sampling, donors likely had unrecorded immune exposures. General study findings and limits: Immune exposure information available was restricted to CMV serostatus. Earlier findings revealed that most TCR beta V segments proved productive either about 87% or about 30% of the time.

This receptor was identified in a woman aged 55-70 years in good health and CMV-seropositive. Sequences were obtained from PBMCs.

For the CDR3, the DNA is TGCGCCAGCAGCTTGCAAACCACACAGGGAGGGATTAGGAAGACTAATGAAAAACTGTTTTTT. This codes for CASSLQTTQGGIRKTNEKLFF. V usage is TRBV5-1 and J usage is TRBJ1-4, with TRBD1 as a possible D gene (6 bases). V dropped 1 base and J dropped 2 bases, with 27 bases sitting between them. The germline V gene has CDR1 SGHRS and CDR2 YFSETQ. The CDR3 contains 21 residues.